Presented here are 20 T cell receptor beta chains from one specimen sequenced in a study of control samples from healthy donors and cancer patients. The repertoire was sequenced with immunoSEQ multiplex PCR; TCRdb's copy has only in-frame clones and lacks some. This sample yields about 180,000 clones, of which 94% are seen a single time; roughly 1.3% belongs to the top ten. Specimen: blood. All receptors come from a woman younger than 35 in good health.

V gene TRBV24-1 combines with J gene TRBJ1-2; the D is unclear. Trimming removed 6 bases from V and 4 bases from J, with 11 bases in between. The CDR3 consists of 13 residues. The germline V gene encodes CDR1 KGHDR and CDR2 SFDVKD. The CDR3 spells CATSPGFTYGYTF. The CDR3 DNA reads TGTGCCACCAGTCCGGGATTCACCTATGGCTACACCTTC.

The chain uses TRBV7-2 and TRBJ2-2, with D tentatively TRBD1 or TRBD2 (5 bases each). V lost 5 bases, J lost 0 bases, and 13 bases lay in between. The CDR3 totals 16 residues. Germline V gives CDR1 SGHTA, CDR2 FQGNSA. CDR3 amino acids: CASSPGTVANTGELFF. CDR3 bases: TGTGCCAGCAGCCCTGGGACGGTAGCGAACACCGGGGAGCTGTTTTTT.

The J gene is TRBJ1-2, the V gene TRBV7-3; a weak D match, TRBD1 (5 bases). Germline assignment: CDR1 SGHTA and CDR2 FQGTGA. With 5 bases removed from V and 3 bases from J, the gap between germline ends came to 16 bases. The CDR3 runs to 15 residues. DNA of the CDR3: TGTGCCAGCAGCCCCGGGGGAGGATCCCACTATGGCTACACCTTC. Protein: CASSPGGGSHYGYTF.

The CDR3 nucleotides are TGTGCCAGCAGTACTCGGGACAGGGGACAAGAGACCCAGTACTTC. Protein product: CASSTRDRGQETQYF. V and J are TRBV6-5 and TRBJ2-5; 10 positions agree with TRBD1. The CDR3 is 15 residues long. Germline CDR1 MNHEY, CDR2 SVGAGI. With V trimmed by 5 bases and J by 2 bases, 5 bases remained unmatched.

The chain recombines TRBV28 with TRBJ1-5; D may be TRBD1 (5 bases). The CDR3 spans 14 residues. Germline CDR1 is MDHEN and CDR2 is SYDVKM. V dropped 7 bases and J dropped 0 bases, with 10 bases sitting between them. The CDR3 is CASTDGGSNQPQHF. In DNA form, the CDR3 reads TGTGCCAGCACGGACGGGGGTAGCAATCAGCCCCAGCATTTT.

V and J are TRBV13 and TRBJ2-7; 9 bases fit TRBD1. Per germline, CDR1 PRHDT and CDR2 FYEKMQ (reference sequence). The trim removed 5 bases at V and 5 bases at J, leaving 16 bases unmatched. The CDR3 totals 17 residues. The DNA of the CDR3 is TGTGCCAGCAGCCGCACAGGGGAGACAGGGGGTAGAGACGAGCAGTACTTC. It translates to CASSRTGETGGRDEQYF.

The chain recombines TRBV4-1 with TRBJ1-5, with D perhaps matching TRBD1 (6 bases). Trimming shortened V by 0 bases and J by 3 bases, and 9 bases separated the two germline ends. Germline CDR1 reads MGHRA; CDR2 reads YSYEKL. The CDR3 spans 15 residues. This CDR3 is CASSQEDRNNQPQHF. Here the CDR3 DNA reads TGCGCCAGCAGCCAAGAAGACAGGAACAATCAGCCCCAGCATTTT.

The chain combines TRBV7-8 with TRBJ1-1; TRBD1 is a possible D gene (6 bases). The germline gives CDR1 SGHVS, CDR2 FQNEAQ. This CDR3 contains 13 residues. The ends were cut back, 5 bases at V and 5 bases at J, with 12 bases in the middle. The CDR3 loop reads CASSGYRATEAFF. As DNA, the CDR3 is TGTGCCAGCAGCGGCTACAGGGCGACTGAAGCTTTCTTT.

V gene TRBV4-2 combines with J gene TRBJ2-1; D perhaps matches TRBD2 (6 bases). The CDR3 contains 17 residues. V was clipped by 1 base and J by 4 bases, with 17 bases between them. CDR1 and CDR2 from the germline V gene are LGHNA and YNFKEQ. The CDR3 DNA sequence: TGTGCCAGCAGCCAAGGTTTACCGGGACTGTTATACAATGAGCAGTTCTTC. Its protein product is CASSQGLPGLLYNEQFF.

This rearrangement joins TRBV6-2 or TRBV6-3 to TRBJ2-5; 12 nucleotides agree with TRBD2. The CDR3 sequence is 17 residues long. V trimming: 2 bases; J trimming: 3 bases; junction bases outside the gene matches: 7. Germline CDR1 is MNHEY and CDR2 is SVGEGT. CDR3 sequence: CASSYPLASGGEETQYF. The CDR3 nucleotides read TGTGCCAGCAGTTACCCGTTGGCTAGCGGGGGGGAAGAGACCCAGTACTTC.

This chain links TRBV28 with TRBJ2-7; D not certain. Trimming shortened V by 5 bases and J by 1 base, and 15 bases separated the two germline ends. Germline loops: CDR1 MDHEN, CDR2 SYDVKM. This CDR3 contains 15 residues. Written as DNA, the CDR3 is TGTGCCAGCAGTCCCCAGGTCCTTCCTTCCTACGAGCAGTACTTC. Amino acid sequence: CASSPQVLPSYEQYF.

The chain uses TRBV28 and TRBJ1-5, with TRBD1 identical over 9 bases. The V gene's germline CDR1 is MDHEN and CDR2 SYDVKM. This CDR3 is built from 15 residues. V lost 6 bases and J lost 2; bases outside the gene matches: 5. The CDR3 nucleotides read TGTGCCAGCAGCACCAGGACAGGGGGCAATCAGCCCCAGCATTTT. Its translation is CASSTRTGGNQPQHF.

The gene calls are TRBV10-2 and TRBJ2-6; no clear D. The V end was cut by 4 bases, the J end by 2 bases, with 6 bases between. CDR3 length: 14 amino acids. The germline CDR1 and CDR2 sequences are WSHSY and SAAADI. DNA for the CDR3: TGCGCCAGCAGTGTGGGCGCTGGGGCCAACGTCCTGACTTTC. It codes for CASSVGAGANVLTF.

The CDR3 reads CASSQGRGSTEAFF. CDR3 in DNA: TGTGCCAGCAGCCAGGGACGGGGGAGCACTGAAGCTTTCTTT. The chain couples TRBV11-3 to TRBJ1-1; D may be TRBD1 (5 bases). CDR3 length equals 14 residues. The V gene's germline CDR1 is SGHNT and CDR2 YENEEA. Trimming pared 5 bases from V and 4 bases from J, leaving 14 bases between. Full variable domain (outside the CDR3, taken from reference TRBV11-3 and TRBJ1-1): EAGVVQSPRYKIIEKKQPVAFWCNPISGHNTLYWYLQNLGQGPELLIRYENEEAVDDSQLPKDRFSAERLKGVDSTLKIQPAELGDSAVYLCASSQGRGSTEAFFGQGTRLTVV.

Concerning this clone itself: The sample holds other DNA sequences that translate to the same CDR3. V is TRBV7-2 and J is TRBJ2-7; no reliable D call. Germline V lookup: CDR1 SGHTA, CDR2 FQGNSA. The CDR3 spans 11 residues. V was shortened by 5 bases and J by 0 bases, with 2 bases between the two germline ends. CDR3 amino acids: CASSLSYEQYF. The CDR3 coding sequence is TGTGCCAGCAGCCTCTCCTACGAGCAGTACTTC. The variable domain in full, with the rest retrieved from reference TRBV7-2 and TRBJ2-7, is GAGVSQSPSNKVTEKGKDVELRCDPISGHTALYWYRQSLGQGLEFLIYFQGNSAPDKSGLPSDRFSAERTGGSVSTLTIQRTQQEDSAVYLCASSLSYEQYFGPGTRLTVT.

In its sample, this clone was seen a few times. The V and J genes are TRBV3-1 (or the pseudogene TRBV3-2) and TRBJ1-2; possibly TRBD1 for D (6 bases). From germline, CDR1 is LGHDT and CDR2 YNNKEL (reference sequence). This CDR3 spans 14 amino acids. V was shortened by 1 base and J by 4 bases, with 10 bases between the two germline ends. The CDR3 protein is CASSQGWGAYGYTF. The CDR3, as DNA: TGTGCCAGCAGCCAAGGGTGGGGGGCCTATGGCTACACCTTC.

In this sample, this clone turned up once. The V call is TRBV11-2, the J call TRBJ1-6; D not certain. This CDR3 contains 14 residues. The V and J ends lost 1 base and 7 bases respectively, with 8 bases between them. The germline V gene has CDR1 SGHAT and CDR2 FQNNGV. CDR3 region: CASSLGLTNSPLHF. CDR3 coding DNA: TGTGCCAGCAGCTTAGGGTTGACAAATTCACCCCTCCACTTT.

The chain carries TRBV19 and TRBJ2-2; tentative D call: TRBD1 (6 bases). CDR3 length: 14 residues. Trimming removed 8 bases from V and 3 bases from J, with 13 bases in between. The germline V gene has CDR1 LNHDA and CDR2 SQIVND (reference sequence). In DNA, the CDR3 is TGTGCCAGTCGGCAGGCAGGGGACACCGGGGAGCTGTTTTTT. Translating gives CASRQAGDTGELFF.

The chain has TRBV6-2 or TRBV6-3 and TRBJ2-5; a weak D match, TRBD1 (6 bases). The CDR3 contains 14 residues. V dropped 4 bases and J dropped 5 bases, with 14 bases sitting between them. Germline V lookup: CDR1 MNHEY, CDR2 SVGEGT. CDR3 sequence reads: CASSLVGAFETQYF. CDR3 bases: TGTGCCAGCAGTTTGGTGGGGGCCTTCGAGACCCAGTACTTC.

This chain uses TRBV15 with TRBJ2-1, with 9 bases fitting TRBD2. Per germline, CDR1 LNHNV and CDR2 YYDKDF (reference sequence). The CDR3 consists of 14 residues. V was clipped by 0 bases and J by 12 bases; unmatched bases: 6. CDR3 coding DNA: TGTGCCACCAGCAGAGAGAGGGCTAGCGGGGCGCAGTTCTTC. This encodes CATSRERASGAQFF.